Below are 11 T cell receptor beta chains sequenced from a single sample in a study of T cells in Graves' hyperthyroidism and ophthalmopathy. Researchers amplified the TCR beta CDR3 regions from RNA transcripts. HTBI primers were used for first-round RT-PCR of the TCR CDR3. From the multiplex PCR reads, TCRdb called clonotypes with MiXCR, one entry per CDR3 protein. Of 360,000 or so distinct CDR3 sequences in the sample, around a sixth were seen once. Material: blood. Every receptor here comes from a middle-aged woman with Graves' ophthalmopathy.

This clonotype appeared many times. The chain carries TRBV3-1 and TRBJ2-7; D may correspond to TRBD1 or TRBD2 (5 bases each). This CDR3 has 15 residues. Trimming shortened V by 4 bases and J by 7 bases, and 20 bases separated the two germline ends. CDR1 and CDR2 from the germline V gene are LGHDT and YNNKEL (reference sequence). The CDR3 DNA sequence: TGTGCCAGCAGCCGAAGGTCGTCCGGGGCTTTTGAGCAGTACTTC. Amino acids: CASSRRSSGAFEQYF.

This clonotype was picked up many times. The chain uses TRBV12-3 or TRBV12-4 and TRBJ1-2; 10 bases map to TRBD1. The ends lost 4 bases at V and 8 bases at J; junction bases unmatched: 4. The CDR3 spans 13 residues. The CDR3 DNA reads TGTGCCAGCAGTTCCGGGACAGGGGCCGGCTACACCTTC. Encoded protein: CASSSGTGAGYTF.

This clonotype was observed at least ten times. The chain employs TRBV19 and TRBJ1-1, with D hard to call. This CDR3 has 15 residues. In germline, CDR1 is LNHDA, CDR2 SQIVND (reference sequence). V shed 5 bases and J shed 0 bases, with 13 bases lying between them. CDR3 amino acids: CASSPRGVLNTEAFF. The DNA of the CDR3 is TGTGCCAGTAGTCCCCGGGGAGTATTGAACACTGAAGCTTTCTTT. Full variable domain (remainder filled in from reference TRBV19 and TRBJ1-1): DGGITQSPKYLFRKEGQNVTLSCEQNLNHDAMYWYRQDPGQGLRLIYYSQIVNDFQKGDIAEGYSVSREKKESFPLTVTSAQKNPTAFYLCASSPRGVLNTEAFFGQGTRLTVV.

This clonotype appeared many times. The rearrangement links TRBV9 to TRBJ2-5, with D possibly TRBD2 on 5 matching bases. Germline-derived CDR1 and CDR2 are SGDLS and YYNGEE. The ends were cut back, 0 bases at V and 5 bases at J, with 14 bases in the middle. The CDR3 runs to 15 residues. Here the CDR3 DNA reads TGTGCCAGCAGCGTAGGCGGTAGCGATCGGGAGACCCAGTACTTC. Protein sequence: CASSVGGSDRETQYF.

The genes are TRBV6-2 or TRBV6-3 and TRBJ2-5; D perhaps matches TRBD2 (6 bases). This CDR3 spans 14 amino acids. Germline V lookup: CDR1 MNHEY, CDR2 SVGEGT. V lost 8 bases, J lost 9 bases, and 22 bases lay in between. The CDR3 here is CASLPWAGSEPQYF. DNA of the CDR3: TGTGCCAGCCTACCCTGGGCGGGATCGGAGCCCCAGTACTTC.

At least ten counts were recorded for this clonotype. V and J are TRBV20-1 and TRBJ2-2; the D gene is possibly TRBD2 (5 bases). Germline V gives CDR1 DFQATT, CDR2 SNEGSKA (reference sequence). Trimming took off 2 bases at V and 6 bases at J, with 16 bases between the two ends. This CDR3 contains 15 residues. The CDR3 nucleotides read TGCAGTGCTAGACCCTCTACTAGATCCGCCGGGGAGCTGTTTTTT. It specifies CSARPSTRSAGELFF.

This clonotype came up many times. The CDR3 loop reads CSVWPLGGVETQYF. For the CDR3, the DNA is TGCAGCGTTTGGCCGTTGGGGGGAGTTGAGACCCAGTACTTC. The chain employs TRBV29-1 and TRBJ2-5, with D tentatively TRBD2 (6 bases). The CDR3 covers 14 residues. Trimming took off 5 bases at V and 5 bases at J, with 18 bases between the two ends. The germline V gene has CDR1 SQVTM and CDR2 ANQGSEA.

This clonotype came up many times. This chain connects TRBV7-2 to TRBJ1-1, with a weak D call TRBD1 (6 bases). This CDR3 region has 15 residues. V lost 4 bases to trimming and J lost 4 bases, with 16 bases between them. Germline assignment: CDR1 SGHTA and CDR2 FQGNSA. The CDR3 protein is CASSSGAVFSTEAFF. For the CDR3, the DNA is TGTGCCAGCAGCTCAGGGGCGGTTTTCAGCACTGAAGCTTTCTTT. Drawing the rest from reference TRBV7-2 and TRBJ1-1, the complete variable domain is GAGVSQSPSNKVTEKGKDVELRCDPISGHTALYWYRQSLGQGLEFLIYFQGNSAPDKSGLPSDRFSAERTGGSVSTLTIQRTQQEDSAVYLCASSSGAVFSTEAFFGQGTRLTVV.

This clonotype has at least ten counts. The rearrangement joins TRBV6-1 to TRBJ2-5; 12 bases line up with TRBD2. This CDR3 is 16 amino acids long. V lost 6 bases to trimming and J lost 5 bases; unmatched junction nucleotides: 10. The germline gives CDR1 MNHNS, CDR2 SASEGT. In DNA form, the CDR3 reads TGTGCCAGCAGACGACGACTAGCGGGAGATTTTGAGACCCAGTACTTC. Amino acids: CASRRRLAGDFETQYF.

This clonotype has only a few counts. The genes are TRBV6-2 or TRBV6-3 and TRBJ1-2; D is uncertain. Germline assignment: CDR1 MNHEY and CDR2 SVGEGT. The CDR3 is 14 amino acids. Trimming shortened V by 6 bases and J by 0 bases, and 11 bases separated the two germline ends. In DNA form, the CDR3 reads TGTGCCAGCAGAACCTCGGGTACTAACTATGGCTACACCTTC. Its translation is CASRTSGTNYGYTF.

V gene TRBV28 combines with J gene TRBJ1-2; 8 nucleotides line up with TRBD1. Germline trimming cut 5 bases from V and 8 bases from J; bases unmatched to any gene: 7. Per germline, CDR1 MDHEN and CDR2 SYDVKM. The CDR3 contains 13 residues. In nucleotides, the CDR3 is TGTGCCAGCAGTCGGACAGGGCTTAGGGGCTACACCTTC. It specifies CASSRTGLRGYTF.